One and the same sample provided the 13 T cell receptor beta chains below, sequenced in a study of blood T cell repertoires in COVID-19. This table comes from immunoSEQ multiplex PCR, and its TCRdb copy is limited to in-frame clones, with some not included. The data contain 95,000 to 150,000 clones, around 83% of them seen just once; the ten biggest clones take up roughly 12%. The sequencing input was peripheral blood. These receptor sequences come from a man in his sixties with acute or convalescent COVID-19.

The chain couples TRBV7-2 to TRBJ2-5; 12 nucleotides agree with TRBD2. The CDR3 loop spans 16 amino acids. Trimming at V came to 5 bases and at J to 5 bases, leaving 9 bases not matched to a gene. Germline CDR1 reads SGHTA; CDR2 reads FQGNSA. The CDR3 DNA follows: TGTGCCAGCAGCACCAGGACTAGCGGGAAAGGGGAGACCCAGTACTTC. This codes for CASSTRTSGKGETQYF.

This CDR3 is CASSFSSDNEQFF. The CDR3 DNA reads TGTGCCAGCAGTTTTTCTAGCGACAATGAGCAGTTCTTC. This chain joins TRBV27 and TRBJ2-1, with a possible D match to TRBD2 (6 bases). V was pared by 3 bases and J by 5 bases, with 8 bases between. Germline CDR1 reads MNHEY; CDR2 reads SMNVEV (reference sequence). The CDR3 contains 13 residues.

This clone has just one count. V and J are TRBV9 and TRBJ1-4, with TRBD1 identical over 7 bases. Germline lookup yields CDR1 SGDLS and CDR2 YYNGEE. Trimming at V came to 4 bases and at J to 8 bases, leaving 8 bases not matched to a gene. The CDR3 has 14 amino acids. The CDR3 here is CASSPGQEEEKLFF. The CDR3 DNA reads TGTGCCAGCAGCCCTGGACAGGAGGAGGAAAAACTGTTTTTT.

V usage is TRBV10-2 and J usage is TRBJ2-7; 7 nucleotides agree with TRBD2. Looked up from germline, CDR1 is WSHSY and CDR2 is SAAADI. Trimming cost V 5 bases and J 7 bases; bases outside gene matches: 2. The CDR3 is 11 residues long. The CDR3 loop is CASSREVEQYF. CDR3 sequence (DNA): TGCGCCAGCAGTCGGGAGGTAGAGCAGTACTTC.

The rearrangement joins TRBV7-2 to TRBJ2-1; possibly TRBD2 for D (7 bases). The V end lost 7 bases, the J end lost 4 bases, and 14 bases lay between the germline ends. This CDR3 contains 14 residues. CDR1 is SGHTA, CDR2 FQGNSA, per germline. The CDR3 loop reads CASKTGGSYNEQFF. DNA of the CDR3: TGTGCCAGCAAGACGGGGGGCTCTTACAATGAGCAGTTCTTC.

This chain links TRBV11-2 with TRBJ1-1, with D possibly being TRBD1 (6 bases). The CDR3 has 14 residues. The V end was cut by 0 bases, the J end by 1 base, with 6 bases between. Looked up from germline, CDR1 is SGHAT and CDR2 is FQNNGV. DNA for the CDR3: TGTGCCAGCAGCTTAGACAGGGGGAACACTGAAGCTTTCTTT. It is translated as CASSLDRGNTEAFF.

This clone showed up many times. This sequence joins TRBV7-2 and TRBJ2-1, with 10 bases matching TRBD1. Per the germline V gene, CDR1 is SGHTA and CDR2 is FQGNSA. This CDR3 spans 17 amino acids. V shed 5 bases and J 10 bases; nucleotides not matched to a gene: 17. CDR3 bases: TGTGCCAGCAGCCCGGGACAGGGGCCGTTCGGAGATAAGGAGCAGTTCTTC. Translation: CASSPGQGPFGDKEQFF.

The chain employs TRBV25-1 and TRBJ1-3; D possibly corresponds to TRBD1 (5 bases). CDR1 is MGHDK, CDR2 SYGVNS, per germline. Between the trimmed V and J ends, which lost 2 bases and 4 bases, there was a span of 9 bases. This CDR3 contains 14 residues. Written as DNA, the CDR3 is TGTGCCAGCAGTGAAATTCGGGGGGGAAACACCATATATTTT. Protein sequence: CASSEIRGGNTIYF.

The V and J genes are TRBV9 and TRBJ2-3; weak D call: TRBD2 (5 bases). Trimming removed 1 base at V and 2 bases at J, with 8 bases between. The germline V gene has CDR1 SGDLS and CDR2 YYNGEE. The CDR3 covers 14 residues. In nucleotides, the CDR3 is TGTGCCAGCAGCGTAAGCGGAGACACAGATACGCAGTATTTT. Residues: CASSVSGDTDTQYF.

The chain couples TRBV7-9 to TRBJ1-3, with 7 bases aligning to TRBD1. The junction had 4 bases not matched to a gene; V was cut back by 2 bases and J by 3 bases. Germline CDR1 SEHNR, CDR2 FQNEAQ (reference sequence). The CDR3 runs 15 residues. CDR3 region: CASSLKGASGNTIYF. CDR3 DNA: TGTGCCAGCAGCTTAAAGGGGGCGAGTGGAAACACCATATATTTT.

V usage is TRBV24-1 and J usage is TRBJ2-1; 16 nucleotides agree with TRBD2. V was pared by 5 bases and J by 8 bases, with 2 bases of the junction left unmatched. The CDR3 sequence is 15 residues long. CDR1 is KGHDR, CDR2 SFDVKD, per germline. The CDR3 spells CATSAGLAGGYEQFF. The CDR3 DNA sequence: TGTGCCACCAGTGCGGGACTAGCGGGAGGGTATGAGCAGTTCTTC.

The chain combines TRBV10-1 with TRBJ2-1, with 9 bases matching TRBD2. This CDR3 contains 16 residues. From germline, CDR1 is WNHNN and CDR2 SYGVQD (reference sequence). After removal of 0 bases from V and 4 bases from J, the junction contained 4 bases not matched to a gene. DNA for the CDR3: TGCGCCAGCAGTGAGTCGACTAGCGGATTATACAATGAGCAGTTCTTC. Protein product: CASSESTSGLYNEQFF.

This chain joins TRBV7-6 and TRBJ2-1; the D gene is possibly TRBD1 (6 bases). The CDR3 is 19 amino acids. V lost 5 bases and J 1 base, leaving 24 bases between the germline ends. Germline-derived CDR1 and CDR2 are SGHVS and FNYEAQ. The CDR3 region is CASSKQGTEGVASYNEQFF. DNA for the CDR3: TGTGCCAGCAGCAAACAGGGTACTGAGGGGGTGGCGTCCTACAATGAGCAGTTCTTC.